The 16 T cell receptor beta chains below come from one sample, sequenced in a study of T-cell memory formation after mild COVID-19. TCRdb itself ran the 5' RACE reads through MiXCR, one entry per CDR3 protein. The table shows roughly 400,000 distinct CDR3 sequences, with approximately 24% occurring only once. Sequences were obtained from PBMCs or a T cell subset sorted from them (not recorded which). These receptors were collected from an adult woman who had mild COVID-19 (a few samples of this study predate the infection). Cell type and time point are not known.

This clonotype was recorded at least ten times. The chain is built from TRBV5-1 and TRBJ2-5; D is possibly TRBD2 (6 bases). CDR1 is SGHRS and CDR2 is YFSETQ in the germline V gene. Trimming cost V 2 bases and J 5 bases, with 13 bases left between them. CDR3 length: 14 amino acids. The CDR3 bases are TGCGCCAGCAGCTTCCCGGGGAGGACCGAGACCCAGTACTTC. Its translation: CASSFPGRTETQYF. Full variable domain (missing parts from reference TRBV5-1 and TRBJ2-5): KAGVTQTPRYLIKTRGQQVTLSCSPISGHRSVSWYQQTPGQGLQFLFEYFSETQRNKGNFPGRFSGRQFSNSRSEMNVSTLELGDSALYLCASSFPGRTETQYFGPGTRLLVL.

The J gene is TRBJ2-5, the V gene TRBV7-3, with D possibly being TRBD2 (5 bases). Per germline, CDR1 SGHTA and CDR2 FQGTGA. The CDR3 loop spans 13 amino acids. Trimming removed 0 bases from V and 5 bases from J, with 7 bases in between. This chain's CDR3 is CASSLTRGETQYF. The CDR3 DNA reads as TGTGCCAGCAGCTTAACCCGCGGGGAGACCCAGTACTTC.

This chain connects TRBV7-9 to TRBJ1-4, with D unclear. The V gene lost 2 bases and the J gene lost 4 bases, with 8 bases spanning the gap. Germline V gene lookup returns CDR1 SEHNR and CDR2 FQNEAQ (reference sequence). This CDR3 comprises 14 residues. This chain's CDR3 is CASSLTDLNEKLFF. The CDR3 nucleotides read TGTGCCAGCAGCTTAACAGACCTTAATGAAAAACTGTTTTTT.

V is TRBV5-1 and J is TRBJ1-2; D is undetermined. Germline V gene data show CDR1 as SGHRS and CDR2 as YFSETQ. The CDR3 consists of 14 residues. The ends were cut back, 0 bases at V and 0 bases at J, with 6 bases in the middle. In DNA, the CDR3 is TGCGCCAGCAGCTTGGATCTAGCTAACTATGGCTACACCTTC. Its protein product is CASSLDLANYGYTF.

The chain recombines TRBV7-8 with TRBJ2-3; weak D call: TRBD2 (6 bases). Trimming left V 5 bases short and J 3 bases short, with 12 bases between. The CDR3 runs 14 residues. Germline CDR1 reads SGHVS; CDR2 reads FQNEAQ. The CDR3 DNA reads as TGTGCCAGCAGCCAACTAGCAGCTACAGATACGCAGTATTTT. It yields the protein CASSQLAATDTQYF.

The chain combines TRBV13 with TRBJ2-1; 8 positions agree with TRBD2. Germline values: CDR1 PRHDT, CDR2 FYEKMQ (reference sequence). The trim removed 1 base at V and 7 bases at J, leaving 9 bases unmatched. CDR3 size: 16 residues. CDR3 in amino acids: CASSLDRSGNRNEQFF. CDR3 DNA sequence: TGTGCCAGCAGCTTAGATCGTAGCGGGAATCGGAATGAGCAGTTCTTC.

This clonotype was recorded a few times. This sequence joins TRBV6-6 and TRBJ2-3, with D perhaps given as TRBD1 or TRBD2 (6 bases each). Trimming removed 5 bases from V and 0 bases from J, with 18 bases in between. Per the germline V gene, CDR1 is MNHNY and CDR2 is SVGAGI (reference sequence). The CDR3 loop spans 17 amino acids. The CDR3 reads CASSPTRGGISTDTQYF. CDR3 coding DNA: TGTGCCAGCAGTCCCACCAGGGGCGGGATAAGCACAGATACGCAGTATTTT.

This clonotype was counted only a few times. This chain's CDR3 is CATSDPTSGDHYNEQFF. Here the CDR3 DNA reads TGTGCCACCAGTGACCCCACCAGCGGGGATCACTACAATGAGCAGTTCTTC. The genes are TRBV24-1 and TRBJ2-1, with 7 bases aligning to TRBD2. The V gene end was trimmed by 4 bases and the J gene end by 3 bases; junction bases not matched to a gene: 11. This CDR3 comprises 17 residues. The germline V gene has CDR1 KGHDR and CDR2 SFDVKD.

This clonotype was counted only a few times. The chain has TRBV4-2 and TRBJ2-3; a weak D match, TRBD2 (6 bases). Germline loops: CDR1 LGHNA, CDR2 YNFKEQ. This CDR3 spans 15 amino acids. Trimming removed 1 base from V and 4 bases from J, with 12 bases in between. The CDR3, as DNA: TGTGCCAGCAGCCAAGTGGGGGGAGGACCAGATACGCAGTATTTT. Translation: CASSQVGGGPDTQYF.

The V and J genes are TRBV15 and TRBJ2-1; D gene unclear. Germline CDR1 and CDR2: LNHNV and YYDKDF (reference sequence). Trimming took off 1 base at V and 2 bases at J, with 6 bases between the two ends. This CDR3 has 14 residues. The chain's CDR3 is CATSRGGPYNEQFF. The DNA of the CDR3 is TGTGCCACCAGCAGAGGCGGTCCCTACAATGAGCAGTTCTTC.

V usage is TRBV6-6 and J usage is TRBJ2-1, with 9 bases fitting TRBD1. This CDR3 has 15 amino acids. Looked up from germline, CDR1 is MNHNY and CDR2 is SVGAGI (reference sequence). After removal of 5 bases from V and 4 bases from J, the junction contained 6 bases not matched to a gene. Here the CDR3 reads CASSTAGQGYNEQFF. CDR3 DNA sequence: TGTGCCAGCAGTACCGCGGGACAGGGTTACAATGAGCAGTTCTTC.

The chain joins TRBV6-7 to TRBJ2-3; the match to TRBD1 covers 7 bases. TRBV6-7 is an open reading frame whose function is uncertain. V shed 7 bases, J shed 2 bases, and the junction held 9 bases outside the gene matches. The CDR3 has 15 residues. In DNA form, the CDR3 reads TGTGCCAGCACCCCCGGGGACAGATACACAGATACGCAGTATTTT. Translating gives CASTPGDRYTDTQYF.

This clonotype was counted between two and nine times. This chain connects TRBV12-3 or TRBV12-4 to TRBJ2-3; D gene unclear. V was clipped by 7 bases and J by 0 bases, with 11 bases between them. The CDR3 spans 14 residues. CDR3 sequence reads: CASKRASSTDTQYF. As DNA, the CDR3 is TGTGCCAGCAAACGGGCCTCTAGCACAGATACGCAGTATTTT.

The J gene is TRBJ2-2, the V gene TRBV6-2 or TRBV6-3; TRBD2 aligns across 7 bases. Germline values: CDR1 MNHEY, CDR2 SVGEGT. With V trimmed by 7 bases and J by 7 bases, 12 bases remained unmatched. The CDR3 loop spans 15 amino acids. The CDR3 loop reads CASIPSPGTIGELFF. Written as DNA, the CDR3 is TGTGCCAGCATCCCTTCGCCCGGGACTATCGGGGAGCTGTTTTTT.

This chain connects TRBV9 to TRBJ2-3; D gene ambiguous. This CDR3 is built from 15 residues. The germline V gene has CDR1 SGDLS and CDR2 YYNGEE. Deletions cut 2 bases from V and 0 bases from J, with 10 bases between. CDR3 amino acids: CASSVDPTSTDTQYF. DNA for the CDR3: TGTGCCAGCAGCGTTGATCCAACTAGCACAGATACGCAGTATTTT.

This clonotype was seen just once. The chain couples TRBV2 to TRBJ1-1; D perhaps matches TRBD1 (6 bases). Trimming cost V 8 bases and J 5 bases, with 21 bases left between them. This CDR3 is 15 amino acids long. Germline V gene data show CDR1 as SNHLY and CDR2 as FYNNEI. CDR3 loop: CASPRGGAGWTEAFF. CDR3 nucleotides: TGTGCCAGCCCCCGTGGGGGGGCAGGGTGGACTGAAGCTTTCTTT.